Here is one T cell receptor beta chain with its context. V lost 6 bases, J lost 8 bases, and 5 bases stayed unmatched. Germline-derived CDR1 and CDR2 are KGHSH and LQKENI. The CDR3 has 13 amino acids. The data were taken from a study of blood T cell repertoires in COVID-19. Study as a whole: Specimens from acute and convalescent COVID-19 originated in the United States, Italy and Spain. Sources were T cells, B-cell-depleted T cells, or PBMCs; the material itself was cDNA or gDNA.

As processed by the authors: Using reference gene primer amplification, nucleated cell counts were estimated. Repertoires were generated with immunoSEQ multiplex PCR, while TCRdb's copy carries only in-frame clones and drops some. V and J calls and clone size are those listed in that table; D and trimming were worked out from the DNA. The table records some 290,000 clones, around 87% of them present only once. The chain uses TRBV18 and TRBJ1-4; 8 positions match TRBD1. This TCR derives from a man between 18 and 29 years old with active or convalescent COVID-19. Material: peripheral blood. CDR3 region: CASSARDREKLFF. CDR3 DNA sequence: TGTGCCAGCTCCGCCCGGGACAGGGAAAAACTGTTTTTT.